One and the same sample provided the 21 T cell receptor beta chains below, sequenced in a study of blood T cell repertoires in COVID-19. TCRdb's copy holds only in-frame clones and misses some; the assay was immunoSEQ multiplex PCR. The sample consists of approximately 350,000 clones, around nine tenths of them appearing once. Material: peripheral blood. The receptors originated from a woman between 70 and 85 years old with COVID-19, enrolled during active disease.

The chain combines TRBV12-3 or TRBV12-4 with TRBJ1-2; a possible D gene is TRBD1 (6 bases). V was clipped by 5 bases and J by 2 bases, with 9 bases between them. The CDR3 runs to 13 residues. CDR3 in DNA: TGTGCCAGCAGTCCTCAGGGGAACTATGGCTACACCTTC. Amino acid sequence: CASSPQGNYGYTF.

V gene TRBV6-2 or TRBV6-3 combines with J gene TRBJ2-7; 7 bases match TRBD1. Germline V gene lookup returns CDR1 MNHEY and CDR2 SVGEGT. Germline trimming cut 4 bases from V and 4 bases from J; bases unmatched to any gene: 10. CDR3 length: 15 residues. This CDR3 reads CASSSPDRQGYEQYF. Here the CDR3 DNA reads TGTGCCAGCAGTTCCCCCGATCGACAGGGTTACGAGCAGTACTTC.

The genes are TRBV6-5 and TRBJ2-7; 8 bases are shared with TRBD1. Looked up from germline, CDR1 is MNHEY and CDR2 is SVGAGI. The trim removed 2 bases at V and 7 bases at J, leaving 10 bases unmatched. The CDR3 sequence is 15 residues long. DNA of the CDR3: TGTGCCAGCAGTTACGCCGGACAGGGAACGGAAGAGCAGTACTTC. Amino acid sequence: CASSYAGQGTEEQYF.

This sequence joins TRBV27 and TRBJ1-2; D is possibly TRBD1 (6 bases). The CDR3 covers 14 residues. The germline V and J ends were trimmed by 6 bases and 7 bases, with 18 bases remaining between them. Germline lookup yields CDR1 MNHEY and CDR2 SMNVEV (reference sequence). The CDR3 protein is CASSPGGLRLGYTF. CDR3 bases: TGTGCCAGCAGCCCGGGGGGGCTTCGTCTTGGCTACACCTTC.

This clone was counted between two and nine times. The same CDR3 also results from other DNA sequences found in this sample. The chain recombines TRBV28 with TRBJ1-5, with D possibly being TRBD1 (5 bases). This CDR3 contains 14 residues. CDR1 is MDHEN, CDR2 SYDVKM, per germline. Trimming stripped 3 bases from V and 1 base from J, with 7 bases between. The CDR3 coding sequence is TGTGCCAGCAGTTTGGGGGGGAGCAATCAGCCCCAGCATTTT. This codes for CASSLGGSNQPQHF. The entire variable domain, with the rest obtained from reference TRBV28 and TRBJ1-5, is as follows: DVKVTQSSRYLVKRTGEKVFLECVQDMDHENMFWYRQDPGLGLRLIYFSYDVKMKEKGDIPEGYSVSREKKERFSLILESASTNQTSMYLCASSLGGSNQPQHFGDGTRLSIL.

The V and J genes are TRBV24-1 and TRBJ1-5; 7 bases map to TRBD1. Germline CDR1 KGHDR, CDR2 SFDVKD. V lost 3 bases and J lost 7; bases outside the gene matches: 8. CDR3 size: 15 residues. The CDR3 region has the DNA TGTGCCACCAGTGATCACAGGGGCTGGAACCAGCCCCAGCATTTT. Its translation: CATSDHRGWNQPQHF.

The rearrangement uses TRBV5-6 and TRBJ1-2, with 7 bases that match TRBD1. Germline CDR1 is SGHDT and CDR2 is YYEEEE. The CDR3 has 13 amino acids. V dropped 2 bases and J dropped 5; count of bases not matched to a gene: 3. This CDR3 reads CASSLNRGYGYTF. The DNA for the CDR3 is TGTGCCAGCAGCTTAAACAGGGGTTATGGCTACACCTTC.

The chain joins TRBV7-9 to TRBJ1-1; 7 bases are a match to TRBD1. The CDR3 totals 15 residues. V gave up 5 bases and J gave up 4 bases; unmatched junction bases: 10. Germline CDR1 reads SEHNR; CDR2 reads FQNEAQ (reference sequence). The DNA of the CDR3 is TGTGCCAGCAGCCCATTTAACGCAGGGGGCACTGAAGCTTTCTTT. Translation gives CASSPFNAGGTEAFF. Full variable domain (outside the CDR3, taken from reference TRBV7-9 and TRBJ1-1): DTGVSQNPRHKITKRGQNVTFRCDPISEHNRLYWYRQTLGQGPEFLTYFQNEAQLEKSRLLSDRFSAERPKGSFSTLEIQRTEQGDSAMYLCASSPFNAGGTEAFFGQGTRLTVV.

The chain combines TRBV28 with TRBJ1-4; D remains unclear. V lost 8 bases and J lost 6, with 22 bases in between. CDR1 is MDHEN and CDR2 is SYDVKM in the germline V gene. The CDR3 spans 16 residues. Here the CDR3 reads CASGRREGLSDEKLFF. CDR3 DNA sequence: TGTGCCAGCGGGAGGCGGGAGGGCTTAAGCGATGAAAAACTGTTTTTT.

The chain carries TRBV5-6 and TRBJ1-6; a possible D gene is TRBD1 (5 bases). The CDR3 has 16 amino acids. Between the trimmed V and J ends, which lost 7 bases and 7 bases, there was a span of 21 bases. CDR1 is SGHDT, CDR2 YYEEEE, per germline. The CDR3 sequence is CASRNERAGDNSPLHF. In nucleotides, the CDR3 is TGTGCCAGCCGTAACGAACGGGCGGGGGACAATTCACCCCTCCACTTT.

The chain combines TRBV5-1 with TRBJ1-2; D unclear. V lost 5 bases and J 2 bases, leaving 10 bases between the germline ends. Germline V gene lookup returns CDR1 SGHRS and CDR2 YFSETQ. The CDR3 spans 13 residues. As DNA, the CDR3 is TGCGCCAGCAGGCCAGACACAAACTATGGCTACACCTTC. Translation: CASRPDTNYGYTF.

The chain has TRBV7-9 and TRBJ1-1; 9 positions agree with TRBD1. Germline V CDR1 and CDR2: SEHNR, FQNEAQ (reference sequence). The CDR3 consists of 16 residues. With 5 bases clipped from V and 1 base from J, the junction kept 8 bases outside the gene matches. CDR3 amino acids: CASSISLGQGNTEAFF. The CDR3 bases are TGTGCCAGCAGCATATCCTTGGGACAGGGGAACACTGAAGCTTTCTTT.

The V and J genes are TRBV27 and TRBJ1-5, with no clear D. V lost 4 bases to trimming and J lost 6 bases, with 16 bases between them. Germline values: CDR1 MNHEY, CDR2 SMNVEV (reference sequence). This CDR3 is built from 15 residues. CDR3 in DNA: TGTGCCAGCAGTTCCAGCACCGGGGAGGGTCAGCCCCAGCATTTT. It specifies CASSSSTGEGQPQHF.

V and J are TRBV7-2 and TRBJ2-7; 13 bases fit TRBD2. This CDR3 spans 15 amino acids. V lost 4 bases, J lost 7 bases, and 7 bases stayed unmatched. CDR1 SGHTA and CDR2 FQGNSA come from the germline V gene. The CDR3 nucleotides are TGTGCCAGCAGCTCAACTAGCGGGGGGGCTGGTGAGCAGTACTTC. It specifies CASSSTSGGAGEQYF. Full variable domain (rest looked up from reference TRBV7-2 and TRBJ2-7): GAGVSQSPSNKVTEKGKDVELRCDPISGHTALYWYRQSLGQGLEFLIYFQGNSAPDKSGLPSDRFSAERTGGSVSTLTIQRTQQEDSAVYLCASSSTSGGAGEQYFGPGTRLTVT.

The chain links TRBV5-6 to TRBJ1-1; D call uncertain. CDR3 length: 13 residues. CDR1 and CDR2 (germline): SGHDT, YYEEEE. Deletions cut 4 bases from V and 7 bases from J, with 14 bases between. CDR3 DNA: TGTGCCAGCAGCCTAGGATGGTATAATGAAGCTTTCTTT. Its translation is CASSLGWYNEAFF. The full variable domain, rest sourced from reference TRBV5-6 and TRBJ1-1, is DAGVTQSPTHLIKTRGQQVTLRCSPKSGHDTVSWYQQALGQGPQFIFQYYEEEERQRGNFPDRFSGHQFPNYSSELNVNALLLGDSALYLCASSLGWYNEAFFGQGTRLTVV.

The V gene is TRBV7-2, the J gene TRBJ1-2, with 9 bases identical to TRBD1. Unmatched junction bases numbered 6, after V lost 0 bases and J lost 4 bases. The CDR3 consists of 16 residues. Germline CDR1 and CDR2: SGHTA and FQGNSA. DNA for the CDR3: TGTGCCAGCAGCTTAGCTGGGACAGGGAGCGGCTATGGCTACACCTTC. Its protein product is CASSLAGTGSGYGYTF.

The chain recombines TRBV28 with TRBJ1-2, with D uncertain. The CDR3 extends over 14 amino acids. Germline assignment: CDR1 MDHEN and CDR2 SYDVKM. V was clipped by 3 bases and J by 8 bases, with 16 bases between them. The CDR3 DNA follows: TGTGCCAGCAGTTTCCCAGACGGAGCTAGGGGCTACACCTTC. Protein: CASSFPDGARGYTF.

This chain joins TRBV9 and TRBJ2-3, with D maybe TRBD2 (6 bases). This CDR3 comprises 14 residues. Germline V CDR1 and CDR2: SGDLS, YYNGEE. Trimming removed 0 bases from V and 1 base from J, with 6 bases in between. The CDR3 coding sequence is TGTGCCAGCAGCGTAGAGCGGGGCACAGATACGCAGTATTTT. Translation: CASSVERGTDTQYF.

The J gene is TRBJ1-4, the V gene TRBV10-1; TRBD1 agrees at 7 bases. Germline-derived CDR1 and CDR2 are WNHNN and SYGVQD (reference sequence). The CDR3 sequence is 13 residues long. Trimming at V came to 8 bases and at J to 8 bases, leaving 8 bases not matched to a gene. The CDR3 nucleotides are TGCGCCAGCGGGGACAGTCAAGGGGAAAAACTGTTTTTT. Protein: CASGDSQGEKLFF.

The chain employs TRBV2 and TRBJ1-2, with TRBD1 as a possible D gene (6 bases). This CDR3 contains 15 residues. The germline gives CDR1 SNHLY, CDR2 FYNNEI. V was trimmed by 6 bases and J by 1 base, leaving 15 bases between them. CDR3 DNA sequence: TGTGCCAGCAGAGAGGACAGTATCGTTAACTATGGCTACACCTTC. It specifies CASREDSIVNYGYTF.

The chain carries TRBV28 and TRBJ2-1; 7 bases fit TRBD1. The CDR3 runs to 13 residues. The V gene's germline CDR1 is MDHEN and CDR2 SYDVKM. V trimming: 5 bases; J trimming: 6 bases; junction bases outside the gene matches: 4. The CDR3 here is CASSHRGPNEQFF. Written as DNA, the CDR3 is TGTGCCAGCAGTCATAGGGGGCCCAATGAGCAGTTCTTC.